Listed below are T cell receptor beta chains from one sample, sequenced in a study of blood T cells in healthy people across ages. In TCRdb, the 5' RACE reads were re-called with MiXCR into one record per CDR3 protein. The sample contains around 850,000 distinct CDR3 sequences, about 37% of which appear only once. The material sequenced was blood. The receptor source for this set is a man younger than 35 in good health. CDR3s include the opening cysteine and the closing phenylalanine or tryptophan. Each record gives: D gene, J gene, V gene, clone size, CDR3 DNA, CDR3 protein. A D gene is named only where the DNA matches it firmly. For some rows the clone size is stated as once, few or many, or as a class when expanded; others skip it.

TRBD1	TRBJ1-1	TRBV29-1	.	TGCAGCGCGAGGACAGGGGGCATGAACACTGAAGCTTTCTTT	CSARTGGMNTEAFF
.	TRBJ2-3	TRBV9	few	TGTGCCAGCAGCGCTTCTAGCGTGCCGGGGGATACGCAGTATTTT	CASSASSVPGDTQYF
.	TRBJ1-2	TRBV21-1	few	TGTGCCAGTAGGGGCCAGGATACGCAGGGTGGCTACACCTTC	CASRGQDTQGGYTF
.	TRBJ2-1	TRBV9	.	TGTGCCAGCAGCGCATCAGGGGAAGAAGGCTCCTACAATGAGCAGTTCTTC	CASSASGEEGSYNEQFF
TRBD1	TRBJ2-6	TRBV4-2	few	TGTGCCAGCAGCCAACCCACGACAGGGCCCGGGGCCAACGTCCTGACTTTC	CASSQPTTGPGANVLTF
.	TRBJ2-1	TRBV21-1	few	TGTGCCAGCAGCAAAATCTATTATGAGCAGTTCTTC	CASSKIYYEQFF
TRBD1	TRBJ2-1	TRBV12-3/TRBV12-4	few	TGTGCCAGCAGTTTTTACAGGGGGCCCAATGAGCAGTTCTTC	CASSFYRGPNEQFF
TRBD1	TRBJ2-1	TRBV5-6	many	TGTGCCAGCAGCTTCGGGGACAGATCCTACAATGAGCAGTTCTTC	CASSFGDRSYNEQFF
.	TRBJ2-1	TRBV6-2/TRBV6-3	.	TGTGCCAGCAGTGGACTAACGAATGAGCAGTTCTTC	CASSGLTNEQFF
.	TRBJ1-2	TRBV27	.	TGTGCCAGCAGTTCCCTAATGGGGAACGGCTACACCTTC	CASSSLMGNGYTF
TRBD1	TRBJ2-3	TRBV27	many	TGTGCCAGCAGTTTAGGACAGGGACCCACAGATACGCAGTATTTT	CASSLGQGPTDTQYF
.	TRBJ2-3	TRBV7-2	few	TGTGCCAGCAGCTCCCACCGAGCGGATACGCAGTATTTT	CASSSHRADTQYF
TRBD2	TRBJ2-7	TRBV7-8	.	TGTGCCAGCAGCCCGCGCCCTAGCGGGGCCTACGAGCAGTACTTC	CASSPRPSGAYEQYF
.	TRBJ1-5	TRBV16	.	TGTGCCAGCAGCCTAAGGACTCGGCAGCCCCAGCATTTT	CASSLRTRQPQHF
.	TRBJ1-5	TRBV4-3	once	TGCGCCAGCAGCCAAGATTATACGGCAAGCAATCAGCCCCAGCATTTT	CASSQDYTASNQPQHF
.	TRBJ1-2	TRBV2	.	TGTGCCAGCAGTGAAGGCAGGGCACAGCGCGGCTACACCTTC	CASSEGRAQRGYTF
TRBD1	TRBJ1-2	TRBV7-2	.	TGTGCCAGCAGCAACCCGGGACAGGGTATTAGCTATGGCTACACCTTC	CASSNPGQGISYGYTF
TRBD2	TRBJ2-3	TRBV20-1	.	TGCAGTGCCCCATCTAGCGGGGGGGCCTCAGATACGCAGTATTTT	CSAPSSGGASDTQYF
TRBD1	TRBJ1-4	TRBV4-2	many	TGTGCCAGCAGCCCGACAGGGCCAGGGGAAAAACTGTTTTTT	CASSPTGPGEKLFF
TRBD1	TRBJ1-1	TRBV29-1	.	TGCAGCGTTGCAAGACAGGGGACAACTGAAGCTTTCTTT	CSVARQGTTEAFF
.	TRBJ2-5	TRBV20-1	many	TGCAGTGCGCCCACCTTGGCGGGGAGGCGAGAGACCCAGTACTTC	CSAPTLAGRRETQYF
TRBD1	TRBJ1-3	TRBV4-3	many	TGCGCCAGCAGCCAAGATCTTCCAGGACAGGGAAACCTCTTCTCTGGAAACACCATATATTTT	CASSQDLPGQGNLFSGNTIYF
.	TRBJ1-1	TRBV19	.	TGTGCCAGTAGTGGACTAAAGCTGACTGAAGCTTTCTTT	CASSGLKLTEAFF
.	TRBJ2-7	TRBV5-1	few	TGCGCCAGCAGCTTGGCCGGGACCCACGAGCAGTACTTC	CASSLAGTHEQYF
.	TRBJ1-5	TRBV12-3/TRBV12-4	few	TGTGCCAGCAGTCATGGAGAGTCGGGACTTCTCCGGCCCCAGCATTTT	CASSHGESGLLRPQHF
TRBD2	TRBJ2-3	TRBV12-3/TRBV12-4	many	TGTGCCAGCAGTCGGAGGACTAGCGGAGACCTCACAGATACGCAGTATTTT	CASSRRTSGDLTDTQYF
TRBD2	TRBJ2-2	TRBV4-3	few	TGCGCCAGCAGCCACCCGGGGGGGCCTTTCACCGGGGAGCTGTTTTTT	CASSHPGGPFTGELFF
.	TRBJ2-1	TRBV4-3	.	TGCGCCAGCAGCCCCGGTGGGTCGAGGATCGAGCAGTTCTTC	CASSPGGSRIEQFF